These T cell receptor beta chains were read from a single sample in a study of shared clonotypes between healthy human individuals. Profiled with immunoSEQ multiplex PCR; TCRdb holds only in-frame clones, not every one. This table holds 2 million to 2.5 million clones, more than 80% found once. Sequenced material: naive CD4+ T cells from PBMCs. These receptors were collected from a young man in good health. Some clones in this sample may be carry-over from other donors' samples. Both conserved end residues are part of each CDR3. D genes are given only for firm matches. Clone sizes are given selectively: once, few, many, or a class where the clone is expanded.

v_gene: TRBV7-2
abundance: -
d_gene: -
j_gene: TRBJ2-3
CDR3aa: CASSPSPDTQYF
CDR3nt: TGTGCCAGCAGCCCCAGTCCAGATACGCAGTATTTT

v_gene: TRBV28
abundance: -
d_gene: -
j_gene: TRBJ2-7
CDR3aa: CASSFRQRPGYEQYF
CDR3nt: TGTGCCAGCAGTTTTCGACAGAGACCCGGATACGAGCAGTACTTC

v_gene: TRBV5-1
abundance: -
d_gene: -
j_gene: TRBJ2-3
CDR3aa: CASSLVGISSGTDTQYF
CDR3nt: TGCGCCAGCAGCTTGGTGGGGATTAGCTCTGGCACAGATACGCAGTATTTT

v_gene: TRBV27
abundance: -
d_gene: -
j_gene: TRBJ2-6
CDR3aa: CASSYVGARGANVLTF
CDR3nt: TGTGCCAGCAGTTATGTGGGGGCGAGAGGGGCCAACGTCCTGACTTTC

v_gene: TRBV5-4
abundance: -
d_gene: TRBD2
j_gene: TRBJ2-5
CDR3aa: CASSLGLSGRTETQYF
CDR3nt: TGTGCCAGCAGCTTGGGACTTAGCGGGAGAACAGAGACCCAGTACTTC

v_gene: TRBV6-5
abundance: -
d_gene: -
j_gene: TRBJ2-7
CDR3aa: CASSYSRGVPYEQYF
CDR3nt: TGTGCCAGCAGTTACTCGAGGGGGGTGCCCTACGAGCAGTACTTC

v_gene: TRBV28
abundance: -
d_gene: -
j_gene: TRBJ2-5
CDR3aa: CASSFREETQYF
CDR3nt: TGTGCCAGCAGTTTCAGGGAGGAGACCCAGTACTTC

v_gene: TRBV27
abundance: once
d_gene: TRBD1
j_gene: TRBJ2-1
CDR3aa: CASSRQGRSYNEQFF
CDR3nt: TGTGCCAGCAGCAGACAGGGAAGGTCCTACAATGAGCAGTTCTTC

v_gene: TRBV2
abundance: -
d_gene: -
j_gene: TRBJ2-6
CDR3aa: CASSVQGYGANVLTF
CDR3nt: TGTGCCAGCAGCGTCCAGGGTTATGGGGCCAACGTCCTGACTTTC

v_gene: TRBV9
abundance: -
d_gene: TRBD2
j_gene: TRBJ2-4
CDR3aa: CASSIGLAGVLAKNIQYF
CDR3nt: TGTGCCAGCAGCATCGGACTAGCGGGAGTCTTAGCCAAAAACATTCAGTACTTC

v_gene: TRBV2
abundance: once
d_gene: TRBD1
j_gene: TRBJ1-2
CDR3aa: CASSERQGINYGYTF
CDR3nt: TGTGCCAGCAGTGAACGACAGGGGATAAACTATGGCTACACCTTC

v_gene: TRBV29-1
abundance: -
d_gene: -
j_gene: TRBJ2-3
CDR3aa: CSVDWATSLAGEDTQYF
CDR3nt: TGCAGCGTTGATTGGGCCACGAGCCTAGCAGGGGAGGATACGCAGTATTTT

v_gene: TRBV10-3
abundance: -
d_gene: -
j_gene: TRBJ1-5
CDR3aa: CAISDWGSSNQPQHF
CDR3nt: TGTGCCATCAGTGATTGGGGTTCTAGCAATCAGCCCCAGCATTTT

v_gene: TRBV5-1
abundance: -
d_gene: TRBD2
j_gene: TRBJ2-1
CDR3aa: CASSRRLAGGGEQFF
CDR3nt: TGCGCCAGCAGCCGCAGACTAGCGGGAGGGGGTGAGCAGTTCTTC